This T cell receptor (beta chain) was captured in a study of blood T cell repertoires in COVID-19. Across the whole study: Nucleic acid was either cDNA or gDNA, and it came from T cells, B-cell-depleted T cells, or PBMCs.

The assay was immunoSEQ multiplex PCR, and TCRdb's table has in-frame clones only and misses some. This table holds a few hundred thousand clones, over 85% found once. V lost 3 bases to trimming and J lost 2 bases; unmatched junction nucleotides: 6. This CDR3 comprises 16 residues. Germline assignment: CDR1 MNHNY and CDR2 SVGAGI (reference sequence). The sequencing input was peripheral blood. The origin of this receptor is a woman aged 55-70 years with COVID-19, enrolled during active disease. The chain joins TRBV6-6 to TRBJ1-5; 8 nucleotides align to TRBD1. The CDR3, as DNA: TGTGCCAGCAGTTATGCAGGGGGCGCTGGCAATCAGCCCCAGCATTTT. It is translated as CASSYAGGAGNQPQHF.